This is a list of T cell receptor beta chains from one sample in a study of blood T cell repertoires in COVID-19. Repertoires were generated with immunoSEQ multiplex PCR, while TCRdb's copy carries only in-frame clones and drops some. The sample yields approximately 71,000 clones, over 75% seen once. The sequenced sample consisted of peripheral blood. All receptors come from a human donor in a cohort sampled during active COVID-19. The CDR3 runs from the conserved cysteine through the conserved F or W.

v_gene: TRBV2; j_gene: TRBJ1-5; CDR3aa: CASRGGENSPQHF
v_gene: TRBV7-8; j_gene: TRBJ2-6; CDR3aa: CASSQQLRSGQGLVSGANVLTF
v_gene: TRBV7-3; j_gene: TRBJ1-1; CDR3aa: CASSSSGGDTEAFF
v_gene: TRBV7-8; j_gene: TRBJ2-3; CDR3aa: CASSGTSGTDTQYF
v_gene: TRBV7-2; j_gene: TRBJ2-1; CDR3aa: CASSLGGRVGEQFF
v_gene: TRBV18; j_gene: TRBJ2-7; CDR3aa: CASSVGQGPSYEQYF
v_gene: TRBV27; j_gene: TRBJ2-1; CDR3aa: CASSLLGGRGYNEQFF
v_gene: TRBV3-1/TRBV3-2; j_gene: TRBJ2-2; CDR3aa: CASSPGTTYTGELFF
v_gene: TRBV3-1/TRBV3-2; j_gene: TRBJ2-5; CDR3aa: CASSLRKWRARVETQYF
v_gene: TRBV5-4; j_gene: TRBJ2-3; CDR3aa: CASSREPVTLDTQYF
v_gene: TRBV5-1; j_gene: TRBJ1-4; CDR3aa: CASRPDREGEKLFF
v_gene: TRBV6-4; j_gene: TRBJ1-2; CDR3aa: CASSTGTDLSKGGYTF
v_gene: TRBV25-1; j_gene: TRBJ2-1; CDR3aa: CASSVEWEKEDEQFF
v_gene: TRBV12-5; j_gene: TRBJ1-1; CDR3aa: CASGYPTGITEAFF
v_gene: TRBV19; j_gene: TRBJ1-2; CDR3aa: CASSIDYGYTF
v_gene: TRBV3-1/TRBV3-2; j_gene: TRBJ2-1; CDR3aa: CASSHSVEDNEQFF
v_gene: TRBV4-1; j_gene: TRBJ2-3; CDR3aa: CASSLRNNNADTQYF
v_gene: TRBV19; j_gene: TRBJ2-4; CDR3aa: CASSMTGEAKNIQYF
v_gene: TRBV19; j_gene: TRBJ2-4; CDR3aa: CASSLSTTSGSFAGLAKNIQYF
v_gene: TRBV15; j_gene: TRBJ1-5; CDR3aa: CATSRGPLGNQPQHF
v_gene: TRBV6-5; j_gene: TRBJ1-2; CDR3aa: CASSYGQMNGYTF
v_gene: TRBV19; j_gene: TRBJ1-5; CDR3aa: CASSSDRNQPQHF
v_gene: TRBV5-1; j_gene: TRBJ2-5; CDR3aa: CASSLKMGGTETQYF
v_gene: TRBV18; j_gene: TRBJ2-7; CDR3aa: CASSPGLAGLTIYEQYF
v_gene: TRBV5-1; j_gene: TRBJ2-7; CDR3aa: CASSLDFYEQYF
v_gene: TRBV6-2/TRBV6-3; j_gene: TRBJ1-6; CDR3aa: CASSRDRQNSPLHF
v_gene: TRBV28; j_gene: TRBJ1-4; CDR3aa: CASSSPDEKLFF
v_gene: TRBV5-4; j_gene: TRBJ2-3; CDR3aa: CAATTGGSIADTQYF
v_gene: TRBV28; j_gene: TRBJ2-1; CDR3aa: CASSFPAGLYNEQFF
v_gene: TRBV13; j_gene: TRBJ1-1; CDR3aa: CASSSPQGQNTEAFF
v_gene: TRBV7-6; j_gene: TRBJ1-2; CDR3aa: CASSSDSGLYGYTF
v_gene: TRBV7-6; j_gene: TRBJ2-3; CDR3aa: CASSLGLAGLIDTQYF
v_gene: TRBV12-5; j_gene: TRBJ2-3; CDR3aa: CASGLSDTQYF
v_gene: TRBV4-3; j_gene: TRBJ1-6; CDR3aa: CASSQEAGREGSPLHF
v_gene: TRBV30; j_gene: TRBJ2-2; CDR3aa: CAWSTGLAGTGELFF
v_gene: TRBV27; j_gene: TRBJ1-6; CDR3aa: CASKGRAGARNSPLHF
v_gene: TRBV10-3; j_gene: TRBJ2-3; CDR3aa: CAITRGRAVDTQYF
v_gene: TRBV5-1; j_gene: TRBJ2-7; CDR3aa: CASSSSGTGSYEQYF
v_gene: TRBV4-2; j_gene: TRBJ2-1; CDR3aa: CASSQEKGAYNEQFF
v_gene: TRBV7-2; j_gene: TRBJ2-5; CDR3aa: CASSLTGPETQYF
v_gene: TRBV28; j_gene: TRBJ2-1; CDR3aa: CASRQTYEQFF
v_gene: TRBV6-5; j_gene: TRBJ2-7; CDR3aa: CASSYSSRGSYEQYF
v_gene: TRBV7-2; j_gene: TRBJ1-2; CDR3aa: CASSSYKRDSFYGYTF
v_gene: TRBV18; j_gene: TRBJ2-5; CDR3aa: CASSQGQGEETQYF
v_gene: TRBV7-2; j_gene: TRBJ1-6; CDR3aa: CASSSYRQALGTLHF
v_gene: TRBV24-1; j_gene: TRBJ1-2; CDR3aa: CATSDSRVTGGYTF
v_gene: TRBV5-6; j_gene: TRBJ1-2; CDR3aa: CASSRPGTGVYGYTF
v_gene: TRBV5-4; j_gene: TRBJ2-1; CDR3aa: CASSFTYNEQFF
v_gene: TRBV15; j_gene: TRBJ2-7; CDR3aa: CATSRDSGLAGAHEQYF
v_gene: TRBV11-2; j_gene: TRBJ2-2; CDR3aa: CASSLATTSGRGTGELFF
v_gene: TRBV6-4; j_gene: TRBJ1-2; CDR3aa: CASRLDRAEYTF
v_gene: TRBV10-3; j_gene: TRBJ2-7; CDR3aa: CAISEMERGSYEQYF
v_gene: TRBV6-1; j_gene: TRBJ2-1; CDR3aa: CASSVDRTTTWDEQFF
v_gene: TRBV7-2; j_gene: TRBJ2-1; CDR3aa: CASSLALPAYNEQFF
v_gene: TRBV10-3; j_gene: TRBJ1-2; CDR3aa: CAISPTGEEGGYTF
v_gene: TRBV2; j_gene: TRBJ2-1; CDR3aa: CASSGLAGSGEQFF
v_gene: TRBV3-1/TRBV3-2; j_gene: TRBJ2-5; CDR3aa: CASSQERGAQYF
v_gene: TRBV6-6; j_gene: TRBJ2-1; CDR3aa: CASREGNLQTNEQFF